The rows below give T cell receptor beta chains drawn from one sample of a study of T cell changes during pregnancy in multiple sclerosis. Repertoires were generated with immunoSEQ multiplex PCR, while TCRdb's copy carries only in-frame clones and drops some. Seen here are tens of thousands of clones, 85% to 95% observed once, and the top ten hold 0.11% to 0.15%. This material consisted of CD4+ T cells from peripheral blood mononuclear cells, taken after pregnancy. These receptors were taken from a female donor with multiple sclerosis, enrolled in a pregnancy study. The CDR3 runs from the conserved cysteine through the conserved F or W. A D gene is named only where the DNA matches it firmly. Some rows have no size entry. The others give once, few or many, or a class for an expanded clone.

d_gene,j_gene,abundance,v_gene,CDR3aa,CDR3nt
-,TRBJ2-3,-,TRBV21-1,CASSKPAGTSEKTSTDTQYF,TGTGCCAGCAGCAAACCCGCCGGGACTAGCGAGAAAACTAGCACAGATACGCAGTATTTT
-,TRBJ1-5,-,TRBV19,CASSIVKGNQPQHF,TGTGCCAGTAGTATTGTAAAGGGGAATCAGCCCCAGCATTTT
-,TRBJ2-6,-,TRBV6-1,CASRNAASGANVLTF,TGTGCCAGCCGGAACGCGGCCTCTGGGGCCAACGTCCTGACTTTC
-,TRBJ1-2,-,TRBV2,CASSEEVAGGYTF,TGTGCCAGCAGTGAAGAGGTGGCGGGAGGCTACACCTTC
TRBD1,TRBJ1-1,-,TRBV28,CASSLFRDRVRAFF,TGTGCCAGCAGTTTATTTCGGGACAGGGTTCGAGCTTTCTTT
TRBD1,TRBJ1-5,-,TRBV2,CASSGQGGDQPQHF,TGTGCCAGCAGCGGACAGGGCGGGGATCAGCCCCAGCATTTT
-,TRBJ2-7,-,TRBV7-2,CASSFSSYEQYF,TGTGCCAGCAGCTTTAGCTCCTACGAGCAGTACTTC
TRBD2,TRBJ2-3,once,TRBV9,CASSVLNGRAYGTDTQYF,TGTGCCAGCAGCGTTCTTAACGGGAGGGCCTATGGCACAGATACGCAGTATTTT
TRBD1,TRBJ1-1,-,TRBV5-1,CASSYGQGAWAFF,TGCGCCAGCAGCTACGGACAGGGGGCTTGGGCTTTCTTT
-,TRBJ2-1,-,TRBV28,CASSQEGLNEQFF,TGTGCCAGCAGTCAGGAAGGACTCAATGAGCAGTTCTTC
-,TRBJ1-5,once,TRBV19,CASRDTGTANQPQHF,TGTGCCAGTAGAGATACAGGGACGGCAAATCAGCCCCAGCATTTT
TRBD2,TRBJ2-1,-,TRBV10-3,CAISESEASGRDEQFF,TGTGCCATCAGTGAGTCAGAGGCTAGCGGGAGGGATGAGCAGTTCTTC
TRBD2,TRBJ2-6,-,TRBV15,CATSRDLGLVAGANVLTF,TGTGCCACCAGCAGAGACTTGGGACTAGTGGCTGGGGCCAACGTCCTGACTTTC
-,TRBJ2-5,-,TRBV14,CASSQDVEWRETQYF,TGTGCCAGCAGCCAAGATGTCGAGTGGAGAGAGACCCAGTACTTC
TRBD1,TRBJ2-7,-,TRBV5-1,CASSKDRAVNEQYF,TGCGCCAGCAGCAAGGACAGGGCAGTGAACGAGCAGTACTTC
TRBD2,TRBJ2-2,-,TRBV5-1,CASSLEPSGLNTGELFF,TGCGCCAGCAGCTTGGAGCCTAGCGGGTTGAACACCGGGGAGCTGTTTTTT
TRBD2,TRBJ2-7,-,TRBV5-1,CASSTGLAGVREQYF,TGCGCCAGCAGCACCGGACTAGCGGGAGTGAGAGAGCAGTACTTC
TRBD1,TRBJ2-7,-,TRBV5-1,CASSSAQGAVAHTEQYF,TGCGCCAGCAGCTCCGCACAGGGGGCGGTGGCGCATACCGAGCAGTACTTC
-,TRBJ2-7,-,TRBV19,CASSIAPDSSYEQYF,TGTGCCAGTAGTATAGCCCCGGACAGCTCCTACGAGCAGTACTTC
-,TRBJ1-5,-,TRBV14,CASSPRETGSNQPQHF,TGTGCCAGCAGCCCCCGAGAGACAGGCAGCAATCAGCCCCAGCATTTT